This record covers a single T cell receptor (beta chain). Its specificity is not known. This record belongs to a study of T cell repertoires in cytomegalovirus infection. TCRdb called the reads again in MiXCR, with one record for every CDR3 protein. The profile shows about half a million distinct CDR3 sequences, 33% of them singletons. Study-wide findings and caveats: Accumulated public TCR beta family frequency recognized individuals carrying CMV together with the relevant HLA. Dominating the ex vivo response were HLA-C-restricted CMV-specific TCR beta clonotypes.

With 4 bases removed from V and 2 bases from J, the gap between germline ends came to 17 bases. In germline, CDR1 is SGDLS, CDR2 YYNGEE. The CDR3 is 16 amino acids. The chain couples TRBV9 to TRBJ2-3; D is perhaps TRBD2 (6 bases). This TCR derives from a human donor in good health (CMV status not recorded). Some clones in this sample may be carry-over from other donors' samples. Material: cultured PBMCs, obtained from culture after CMV antigen stimulation. The CDR3 reads CASSLGGKRLTDTQYF. The CDR3 DNA reads as TGTGCCAGCAGCCTGGGAGGCAAGCGGCTCACAGATACGCAGTATTTT. Drawing the rest from reference TRBV9 and TRBJ2-3, the complete variable domain is DSGVTQTPKHLITATGQRVTLRCSPRSGDLSVYWYQQSLDQGLQFLIQYYNGEERAKGNILERFSAQQFPDLHSELNLSSLELGDSALYFCASSLGGKRLTDTQYFGPGTRLTVL.